This entry describes one T cell receptor (beta chain). Its antigen is still unknown. One base away there is no much larger clone; base qualities are not given. The collaborating institutions used their own protocols to collect whole blood in K2EDTA tubes. For TCRbeta analysis, collaborators shipped samples in one of three forms: frozen whole blood, isolated PBMCs, or DNA extracted from either of those sample types. These data belong to a study of blood T cell repertoires in COVID-19 (dated by TCRdb to 2018 to 2021). General notes on the study: Collaborator samples came from the United States, Italy and Spain and covered acute and convalescent phases of COVID-19. The material from the prospective study consisted of cDNA or gDNA derived from T cells, B-cell-depleted T cells, or PBMCs. The dataset comprised deeply sampled blood TCRbeta repertoires from subjects exposed to, actively infected with, or recovered from COVID-19. The repertoires were released in a freely available public database meant as a resource for research on the immune response to SARS-CoV-2. Samples came from the ongoing ImmuneRACE study (first 160 participants) plus 1,254 subjects from 6 global collaborators. The sample metadata nearly always contained a de-identified subject ID, COVID-19 status, age in years and sex. Where available, HLA class I and class II types were taken from metadata supplied by the sample provider and were not determined by assay-based typing. Broader findings and caveats from the paper: The amount of clinical and demographic metadata varied by source and participant and was provided uncurated.

TCRbeta CDR3 regions were amplified from genomic DNA by means of the immunoSEQ Assay, a bias-controlled multiplex PCR. The source study handled its data this way. Nucleated cell counts per sample were estimated from amplification of reference gene primers within the assay. To quantify the absolute abundance of each unique TCRbeta CDR3 rearrangement, sequence reads were collapsed and filtered. Productive Simpson clonality was computed per sample as the square root of Simpson's diversity index over productive rearrangements. This immuneACCESS table, as held by TCRdb, lists in-frame sequences with V and J called but not all clones. Of the missing ones, under half trace to an unresolved V gene in checked studies; the others have no known cause. From that table come the V and J calls and clone size; the DNA was used to work out D and trimming. This sample lists some 280,000 clones; approximately 86% were detected once. The ten largest clones add up to around 4% of the sample.

As encoded in the germline V gene, CDR1 is SNHLY while CDR2 is FYNNEI. The cysteine opens and the phenylalanine closes a CDR3 of 14 amino acids. Of all the DNA, just the CDR3 is kept, 42 bases in frame from base 1. A distance of 11 bases separates the germline ends of V and J, which lose 6 bases and 0 bases respectively. The sequenced sample was peripheral blood. This TCR came from a woman aged 50 to 65 with active or convalescent COVID-19. The V gene is TRBV2 and the J gene is TRBJ1-1, with the D gene not confidently named. The bases read TGTGCCAGCAGGCAATCCGGGGTGAACACTGAAGCTTTCTTT. This gives the protein CASRQSGVNTEAFF. The full variable domain, with segments outside the CDR3 supplied by the reference TRBV2 and TRBJ1-1 proteins, appears as EPEVTQTPSHQVTQMGQEVILRCVPISNHLYFYWYRQILGQKVEFLVSFYNNEISEKSEIFDDQFSVERPDGSNFTLKIRSTKLEDSAMYFCASRQSGVNTEAFFGQGTRLTVV.